These T cell receptor beta chains were read from a single sample in a study of metastatic and nonmetastatic thyroid tumors. TCRdb re-clonotyped the PCR reads through MiXCR. The sample shows 70,000 or so clones, approximately 15% of them seen only once. What was sequenced was blood. These receptors originate from a male donor with papillary thyroid cancer or a benign thyroid nodule (not recorded which). Some clones in this sample may be carry-over from other donors' samples. Both conserved end residues are part of each CDR3. D genes are given only for firm matches. Rows may omit the clone size; those that give it use once, few, many or a size class.

clone_size d_call j_call v_call cdr3_nt cdr3_aa
many - TRBJ1-1 TRBV14 TGTGCCAGCAGCCAAGCTATCAACACTGAAGCTTTCTTT CASSQAINTEAFF
many - TRBJ2-1 TRBV19 TGTGCCAGTAGTATCGGCGAGATCTCCTACAATGAGCAGTTCTTC CASSIGEISYNEQFF
many - TRBJ2-1 TRBV4-1 TGCGCCAGCAGCCAAAGCGCCGGCCCGGCGGATGAGCAGTTCTTC CASSQSAGPADEQFF
many - TRBJ1-4 TRBV11-2 TGTGCCAGCAGCTTTGGACAGAGTCCTGAAAAACTGTTTTTT CASSFGQSPEKLFF
many - TRBJ1-3 TRBV6-1 TGTGCCAGCGGCACAAGGACAGCCCACTCTGGAAACACCATATATTTT CASGTRTAHSGNTIYF
many TRBD1 TRBJ2-3 TRBV28 TGTGCCAGCAAAACCACAGGGGGCACAGATACGCAGTATTTT CASKTTGGTDTQYF
many TRBD1 TRBJ2-3 TRBV7-6 TGTGCCAGCAGCAGACAGGGGACAGGGGCGCGTCCTAGCACAGATACGCAGTATTTT CASSRQGTGARPSTDTQYF
- - TRBJ1-2 TRBV5-1 TGCGCCAGCAGCAGAGGGAGGTCCTGGACAGAGAACCCTTATGGTTACACCTTC CASSRGRSWTENPYGYTF
many - TRBJ2-5 TRBV12-3/TRBV12-4 TGTGCCAGCAGTTTCATACCAGGGGAAGAGACCCAGTACTTC CASSFIPGEETQYF
- TRBD1 TRBJ1-2 TRBV5-1 TGCGCCAGCAGCGCGGGACAGGGAGTGCGATGCTGCACCTTC CASSAGQGVRCCTF
many TRBD2 TRBJ2-2 TRBV20-1 TGCAGTGCTACCCTAGCGGGAGGGGCAGGGGAGCTGTTTTTT CSATLAGGAGELFF
many - TRBJ2-1 TRBV4-1 TGCGCCAGCAGCCAAGCCAGCAATGAGCAGTTCTTC CASSQASNEQFF
many - TRBJ2-1 TRBV19 TGTGCCAGTAGTATTTCGATTTACGGGGTAAGCTCCTACAATGAGCAGTTCTTC CASSISIYGVSSYNEQFF
- TRBD2 TRBJ2-1 TRBV15 TGTGCCACCAGCAGAGATCCTAGCGGAGCATACAATGAGCAGTTCTTC CATSRDPSGAYNEQFF
- TRBD2 TRBJ2-5 TRBV7-8 TGTGCCAGCATCGACCGGGACTATTATCAGACCCAGTACTTC CASIDRDYYQTQYF
- - TRBJ2-7 TRBV4-1 TGCGCCAGCAGCCAGCAAGGTTCCCTTAATGATCAGTACTTC CASSQQGSLNDQYF
many TRBD1 TRBJ1-2 TRBV4-1 TGCGCCAGCAGCCGAGACAGGGAGGAGAGCTACACCTTC CASSRDREESYTF
many - TRBJ1-5 TRBV20-1 TGCAGTGCTGACCAACCTGACCAGCCCCAGCATTTT CSADQPDQPQHF
many TRBD2 TRBJ2-2 TRBV7-9 TGTGCCAGCAGCCAAATGGGGCGGGAGAGATCCGGGGAGCTGTTTTTT CASSQMGRERSGELFF
many - TRBJ2-4 TRBV11-2 TGTGCCAGCAGGATCCCCGGGGGCCAGCAAGCCAAAAACATTCAGTACTTC CASRIPGGQQAKNIQYF
many - TRBJ2-1 TRBV19 TGTGCCAGTGGGTTGGGCGGATCTCTTTACAATGAGCAGTTCTTC CASGLGGSLYNEQFF
many - TRBJ2-7 TRBV28 TGTGCCAGCAGTTTAGGAGGGTGGGCCACCTACGAGCAGTACTTC CASSLGGWATYEQYF
few - TRBJ2-5 TRBV19 TGTGCCAGTAGTATAGACGAAGAGACCAAGTACTTC CASSIDEETKYF
many TRBD1 TRBJ2-3 TRBV28 TGTGCCAGCAGTTCCCACGCCGACAGGGGAGATACGCAGTATTTT CASSSHADRGDTQYF
- - TRBJ1-1 TRBV4-1 TGCGCCAGCAGCCAAGCGTCGGAGGGGTTTAAGTTTAGTGGATTTGACGAAGCTTTCTTT CASSQASEGFKFSGFDEAFF
- - TRBJ2-2 TRBV6-6 TGTGCCAGCAGTTACTGGCAGGGGGGCGGAGGCGGGGAGCTGTTTTTT CASSYWQGGGGGELFF
few - TRBJ1-5 TRBV6-1 TGTGCCAGCATGCCGGGACATGGGGACAATCAGCCCCAGCATTTT CASMPGHGDNQPQHF
few TRBD1 TRBJ1-5 TRBV6-1 TGTGCCAGCAGCGAAGACAGGGGGAGTTTGACAGATACGCAGCATTTT CASSEDRGSLTDTQHF